A selection of T cell receptor beta chains follows, all from one sample in a study of low-dose radiotherapy and immunotherapy resistance in tumors. TCRdb itself ran the reads through MiXCR, one entry per CDR3 protein. This table holds 80,000 to 95,000 distinct CDR3 sequences, 9.4% found once. Sequencing was performed on PBMCs, taken before treatment. These receptors were obtained from a male donor with prostate cancer. Both conserved end residues are part of each CDR3. The D gene is left open where the match is weak. Not all rows give a size; the values are once, few, many and, for expanded clones, a class.

j_gene: TRBJ2-1
d_gene: TRBD2
v_gene: TRBV29-1
abundance: many
CDR3nt: TGCAGCGTTGAAGAGGGACTAGCGGGAGGCTGGTCCTACAATGAGCAGTTCTTC
CDR3aa: CSVEEGLAGGWSYNEQFF

j_gene: TRBJ2-2
d_gene: .
v_gene: TRBV5-5
abundance: many
CDR3nt: TGTGCCAGCAGCTTGAAAGCGGGACATAACACCGGGGAGCTGTTTTTT
CDR3aa: CASSLKAGHNTGELFF

j_gene: TRBJ2-1
d_gene: .
v_gene: TRBV18
abundance: many
CDR3nt: TGTGCCAGCTCACAATCCTCGAGCTCCTACAATGAGCAGTTCTTC
CDR3aa: CASSQSSSSYNEQFF

j_gene: TRBJ2-3
d_gene: TRBD1
v_gene: TRBV7-3
abundance: many
CDR3nt: TGTGCCAGCAGCTCTGGACAGGGGGCGAAGTCGAGCACAGATACGCAGTATTTT
CDR3aa: CASSSGQGAKSSTDTQYF

j_gene: TRBJ1-1
d_gene: .
v_gene: TRBV19
abundance: many
CDR3nt: TGTGCCAGTAGTCGTATTACAGGGAAGACTGAAGCTTTCTTT
CDR3aa: CASSRITGKTEAFF

j_gene: TRBJ2-2
d_gene: .
v_gene: TRBV19
abundance: many
CDR3nt: TGTGCCAGTAGTAATAGGTGGGGTCCCGGGGAGCTGTTTTTT
CDR3aa: CASSNRWGPGELFF

j_gene: TRBJ2-5
d_gene: .
v_gene: TRBV7-9
abundance: many
CDR3nt: TGTGCCAGCAGCTTAGGTCGTCAAAGGTACCAAGAGACCCAGTACTTC
CDR3aa: CASSLGRQRYQETQYF

j_gene: TRBJ2-1
d_gene: .
v_gene: TRBV18
abundance: many
CDR3nt: TGTGCCAGCTCACCAGGGGTCGGTGGAGGCTCCTACAATGAGCAGTTCTTC
CDR3aa: CASSPGVGGGSYNEQFF

j_gene: TRBJ2-7
d_gene: .
v_gene: TRBV10-3
abundance: many
CDR3nt: TGTGCCATCAGTGAGTCTGGCCTACGAGGCGAGCAGTACTTC
CDR3aa: CAISESGLRGEQYF

j_gene: TRBJ2-3
d_gene: .
v_gene: TRBV7-9
abundance: .
CDR3nt: TGTGCCAGCAGCTTACTAGCGTCTAGCACAGATACACAGTATTTT
CDR3aa: CASSLLASSTDTQYF

j_gene: TRBJ2-4
d_gene: TRBD2
v_gene: TRBV5-1
abundance: many
CDR3nt: TGCGCCAGCAGCTTGGCCCCGGCTAGCGGGAACATTCAGTACTTC
CDR3aa: CASSLAPASGNIQYF

j_gene: TRBJ2-3
d_gene: TRBD2
v_gene: TRBV7-9
abundance: many
CDR3nt: TGTGCCAGCAGCCCTGCGGGACTAGCGGGCACAGATACGCAGTATTTT
CDR3aa: CASSPAGLAGTDTQYF

j_gene: TRBJ2-1
d_gene: .
v_gene: TRBV11-1
abundance: many
CDR3nt: TGTGCCAGCACGGGTGACGACAATGAGCAGTTCTTC
CDR3aa: CASTGDDNEQFF

j_gene: TRBJ2-1
d_gene: .
v_gene: TRBV5-1
abundance: .
CDR3nt: TGCGCCAGCAGCGGGGAGCGGAGCAGCTCCTACAATGAGCAGTTCTTC
CDR3aa: CASSGERSSSYNEQFF

j_gene: TRBJ1-5
d_gene: .
v_gene: TRBV10-3
abundance: many
CDR3nt: TGTGCCATCAGTGAGGGTGGGGGCCACAATCAGCCCCAGCATTTT
CDR3aa: CAISEGGGHNQPQHF

j_gene: TRBJ2-7
d_gene: .
v_gene: TRBV2
abundance: .
CDR3nt: TGTGCCAGCAGCCCTACGGACAACCTCTACGAGCAGTACTTC
CDR3aa: CASSPTDNLYEQYF

j_gene: TRBJ2-5
d_gene: .
v_gene: TRBV29-1
abundance: many
CDR3nt: TGCAGCGTTAAGACCCAGACCCAGTACTTC
CDR3aa: CSVKTQTQYF

j_gene: TRBJ2-5
d_gene: TRBD2
v_gene: TRBV28
abundance: many
CDR3nt: TGTGCCAGCAGTTTACCCGGGACTAGCGGGAGCCTTTTTCAAGAGACCCAGTACTTC
CDR3aa: CASSLPGTSGSLFQETQYF

j_gene: TRBJ2-1
d_gene: .
v_gene: TRBV12-3/TRBV12-4
abundance: many
CDR3nt: TGTGCCAGCAGTTTGGGGGATGAGCAGTTCTTC
CDR3aa: CASSLGDEQFF

j_gene: TRBJ2-1
d_gene: .
v_gene: TRBV7-7
abundance: many
CDR3nt: TGTGCCAGCAGCGACACCGGGACCACACCCTACAATGAGCAGTTCTTC
CDR3aa: CASSDTGTTPYNEQFF

j_gene: TRBJ2-1
d_gene: TRBD2
v_gene: TRBV2
abundance: many
CDR3nt: TGTGCCAGCAGGATTGCCGGGACTAGCGGGGGTGAGCAGTTCTTC
CDR3aa: CASRIAGTSGGEQFF

j_gene: TRBJ2-5
d_gene: TRBD2
v_gene: TRBV5-4
abundance: few
CDR3nt: TGTGCCAGCAGCCCCGAAGCGGGAGCGCTCCAAGAGACCCAGTACTTC
CDR3aa: CASSPEAGALQETQYF

j_gene: TRBJ2-7
d_gene: .
v_gene: TRBV29-1
abundance: many
CDR3nt: TGCAGCGTTGAAGTTGCCGGCTGGTCCTACGAGCAGTACTTC
CDR3aa: CSVEVAGWSYEQYF

j_gene: TRBJ1-1
d_gene: .
v_gene: TRBV3-1
abundance: many
CDR3nt: TGTGCCAGCAGCCAAGGCCGGGCGGCTGTAGAAGCTTTCTTT
CDR3aa: CASSQGRAAVEAFF

j_gene: TRBJ1-6
d_gene: .
v_gene: TRBV6-2/TRBV6-3
abundance: many
CDR3nt: TGTGCCAGCAGTCCGGTCTTCAACAATTCACCCCTCCACTTT
CDR3aa: CASSPVFNNSPLHF

j_gene: TRBJ2-1
d_gene: TRBD2
v_gene: TRBV28
abundance: many
CDR3nt: TGTGCCAGCAGTTTCGTTGGGGGCGGGAGGGGGAATGAGCAGTTCTTC
CDR3aa: CASSFVGGGRGNEQFF

j_gene: TRBJ2-7
d_gene: .
v_gene: TRBV2
abundance: many
CDR3nt: TGTGCCAGCAGTGAGGCGGACGAGCAGTACTTC
CDR3aa: CASSEADEQYF

j_gene: TRBJ2-7
d_gene: .
v_gene: TRBV20-1
abundance: many
CDR3nt: TGCAGCGCCGGCAGGGTTATCGACGAGCAGTACTTC
CDR3aa: CSAGRVIDEQYF

j_gene: TRBJ2-7
d_gene: TRBD2
v_gene: TRBV28
abundance: many
CDR3nt: TGTGCCAGCAGTTGGGAGGGAGGGCCTGACGAGCAGTACTTC
CDR3aa: CASSWEGGPDEQYF

j_gene: TRBJ2-1
d_gene: .
v_gene: TRBV2
abundance: many
CDR3nt: TGTGCCAGCAGTGAAGTCGGCAGCCCCGAGCAGTTCTTC
CDR3aa: CASSEVGSPEQFF

j_gene: TRBJ2-1
d_gene: .
v_gene: TRBV30
abundance: many
CDR3nt: TGTGCCTGGAGTTGGGGCCCGCACAATGAGCAGTTCTTC
CDR3aa: CAWSWGPHNEQFF

j_gene: TRBJ2-1
d_gene: .
v_gene: TRBV7-9
abundance: many
CDR3nt: TGTGCCAGCAGCCCCCGGGACTTGTACAATGAGCAGTTCTTC
CDR3aa: CASSPRDLYNEQFF

j_gene: TRBJ1-1
d_gene: TRBD1
v_gene: TRBV5-1
abundance: many
CDR3nt: TGCGCCAGCAGCCTGGGGACAGGGGGCACGGACACTGAAGCTTTCTTT
CDR3aa: CASSLGTGGTDTEAFF

j_gene: TRBJ2-1
d_gene: .
v_gene: TRBV7-2
abundance: many
CDR3nt: TGTGCCAGCAGCTTAGGATTCTACAATGAGCAGTTCTTC
CDR3aa: CASSLGFYNEQFF

j_gene: TRBJ2-1
d_gene: TRBD2
v_gene: TRBV29-1
abundance: many
CDR3nt: TGCAGCGCTTCGACTAGCGGCGACTCCTACAATGAGCAGTTCTTC
CDR3aa: CSASTSGDSYNEQFF

j_gene: TRBJ2-7
d_gene: .
v_gene: TRBV23-1
abundance: few
CDR3nt: TGCGCCACGTTCCGAGCCACCTACGAGCAGTACTTC
CDR3aa: CATFRATYEQYF

j_gene: TRBJ2-1
d_gene: TRBD2
v_gene: TRBV24-1
abundance: many
CDR3nt: TGTGCCACCAGTGTAGTAGCGGGAGAAAAGGGCAATGAGCAGTTCTTC
CDR3aa: CATSVVAGEKGNEQFF

j_gene: TRBJ2-5
d_gene: .
v_gene: TRBV29-1
abundance: many
CDR3nt: TGCAGCGCTACAGAGGACCAAGAGACCCAGTACTTC
CDR3aa: CSATEDQETQYF

j_gene: TRBJ2-1
d_gene: TRBD1
v_gene: TRBV4-1
abundance: many
CDR3nt: TGCGCCAGCAGCCGAGATGGACAGGGGGCCTACAATGAGCAGTTCTTC
CDR3aa: CASSRDGQGAYNEQFF

j_gene: TRBJ2-5
d_gene: .
v_gene: TRBV28
abundance: many
CDR3nt: TGTGCCAGCAGTCTTCAGTGGGAACTGGAGACCCAGTACTTC
CDR3aa: CASSLQWELETQYF

j_gene: TRBJ1-2
d_gene: .
v_gene: TRBV7-2
abundance: many
CDR3nt: TGTGCCAGCAGCTTGACAGAGCCCTATGGCTACACCTTC
CDR3aa: CASSLTEPYGYTF

j_gene: TRBJ2-7
d_gene: .
v_gene: TRBV13
abundance: many
CDR3nt: TGTGCCAGCAGCAGGAGGTCCGTAGCGGCCCAGTACGAGCAGTACTTC
CDR3aa: CASSRRSVAAQYEQYF

j_gene: TRBJ2-2
d_gene: .
v_gene: TRBV18
abundance: many
CDR3nt: TGTGCCAGCTCACCACCGTCAGGCGGCACCGGGGAGCTGTTTTTT
CDR3aa: CASSPPSGGTGELFF

j_gene: TRBJ2-1
d_gene: TRBD2
v_gene: TRBV19
abundance: .
CDR3nt: TGTGCCAGTGGTAAAACTAGCGGCTACAATGAGCAGTTCTTC
CDR3aa: CASGKTSGYNEQFF

j_gene: TRBJ2-3
d_gene: .
v_gene: TRBV28
abundance: many
CDR3nt: TGTGCCAGCAGTCCGTCAGGGAAATGGACAGATACGCAGTATTTT
CDR3aa: CASSPSGKWTDTQYF

j_gene: TRBJ1-1
d_gene: .
v_gene: TRBV11-2
abundance: many
CDR3nt: TGTGCCAGCAGCTTAGACTCCGCCCTAGGGACCCGAACTGAAGCTTTCTTT
CDR3aa: CASSLDSALGTRTEAFF

j_gene: TRBJ2-5
d_gene: .
v_gene: TRBV20-1
abundance: many
CDR3nt: TGCAGTGCTAGAGATCGGAAGACTAGCCAAGAGACCCAGTACTTC
CDR3aa: CSARDRKTSQETQYF

j_gene: TRBJ2-2
d_gene: TRBD2
v_gene: TRBV5-6
abundance: many
CDR3nt: TGTGCCAGCAGCTTGGTGGCAGGGAGGGGCACCGGGGAGCTGTTTTTT
CDR3aa: CASSLVAGRGTGELFF

j_gene: TRBJ2-7
d_gene: TRBD1
v_gene: TRBV7-6
abundance: many
CDR3nt: TGTGCCAGCAGCCCCCGGGACAGAACCTACGAGCAGTACTTC
CDR3aa: CASSPRDRTYEQYF

j_gene: TRBJ2-4
d_gene: .
v_gene: TRBV3-1
abundance: many
CDR3nt: TGTGCCAGCAGCCAAGAGCGGGCCATTCAGTACTTC
CDR3aa: CASSQERAIQYF

j_gene: TRBJ2-7
d_gene: .
v_gene: TRBV20-1
abundance: many
CDR3nt: TGCAGTGCTAGTGCGTCCGGCCGATACGAGCAGTACTTC
CDR3aa: CSASASGRYEQYF

j_gene: TRBJ1-1
d_gene: TRBD1
v_gene: TRBV19
abundance: many
CDR3nt: TGTGCCAGTACAGCATCGGGGACAGGGGTTACTGAAGCTTTCTTT
CDR3aa: CASTASGTGVTEAFF

j_gene: TRBJ2-1
d_gene: TRBD2
v_gene: TRBV10-3
abundance: many
CDR3nt: TGTGCCATCGTGAGACTAGCGGGAGCATCGAGGAATGAGCAGTTCTTC
CDR3aa: CAIVRLAGASRNEQFF

j_gene: TRBJ2-1
d_gene: TRBD1
v_gene: TRBV11-2
abundance: many
CDR3nt: TGTGCCAGCAGCCTAGACAGGGTAACTTACAATGAGCAGTTCTTC
CDR3aa: CASSLDRVTYNEQFF

j_gene: TRBJ2-3
d_gene: TRBD2
v_gene: TRBV5-4
abundance: many
CDR3nt: TGTGCCAGCAGCTCGGGACTAAGCGGGAGGACAGATACGCAGTATTTT
CDR3aa: CASSSGLSGRTDTQYF

j_gene: TRBJ2-7
d_gene: .
v_gene: TRBV28
abundance: many
CDR3nt: TGTGCCAGCAACAGGCGAACCTACGAGCAGTACTTC
CDR3aa: CASNRRTYEQYF

j_gene: TRBJ2-7
d_gene: .
v_gene: TRBV21-1
abundance: many
CDR3nt: TGTGCCAGCCAGTACGAGCAGTACTTC
CDR3aa: CASQYEQYF

j_gene: TRBJ2-3
d_gene: .
v_gene: TRBV12-3/TRBV12-4
abundance: many
CDR3nt: TGTGCCAGCAGCCCTACAGATACGCAGTATTTT
CDR3aa: CASSPTDTQYF

j_gene: TRBJ2-3
d_gene: .
v_gene: TRBV11-2
abundance: many
CDR3nt: TGCGCCAGCAGCTCAGTAGATACGCAGTATTTT
CDR3aa: CASSSVDTQYF

j_gene: TRBJ2-7
d_gene: TRBD1
v_gene: TRBV28
abundance: many
CDR3nt: TGTGCCAGCAGAACCGGGACAGGCGCCTACGAGCAGTACTTC
CDR3aa: CASRTGTGAYEQYF